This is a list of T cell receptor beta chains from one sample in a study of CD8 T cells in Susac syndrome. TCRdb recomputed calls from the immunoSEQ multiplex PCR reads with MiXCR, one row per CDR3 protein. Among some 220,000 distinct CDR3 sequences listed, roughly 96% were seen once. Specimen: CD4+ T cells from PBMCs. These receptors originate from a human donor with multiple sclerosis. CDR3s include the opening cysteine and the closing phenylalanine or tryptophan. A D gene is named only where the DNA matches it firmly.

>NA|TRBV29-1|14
CSVRGPLATGELFF
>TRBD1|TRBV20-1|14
CSATDPGQGPSYTF
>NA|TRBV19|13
CASRRPTNTEAFF
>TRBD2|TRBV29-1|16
CSLRQGLAGPNNEQFF
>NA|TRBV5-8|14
CASSTGGLMAEAFF
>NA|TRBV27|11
CASGLPNEAFF
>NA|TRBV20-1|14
CSANRDPPYNEQFF
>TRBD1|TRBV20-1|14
CSAREPRGPGEQYF
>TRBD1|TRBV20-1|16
CSARMGYRGGNQPQHF
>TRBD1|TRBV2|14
CATSGTGFSGELFF
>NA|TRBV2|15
CASSDGQGRTGELFF
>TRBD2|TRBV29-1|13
CSALAGGYYEQYF
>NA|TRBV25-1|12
CASSGPMESQYF
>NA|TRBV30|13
CAWRDRPNYGYTF
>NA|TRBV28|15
CASSFGKSGTDTQYF
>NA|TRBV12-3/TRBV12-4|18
CASSSRPLLSRMDSPLHF
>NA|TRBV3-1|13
CASSQDLVYGYTF
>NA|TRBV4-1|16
CASSQDQGATNEKLFF
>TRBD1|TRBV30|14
CAWSVRQGFEGYTF